A single count supports the clone carrying this T cell receptor beta chain. Some clones are missing from TCRdb's copy, which holds only in-frame ones; the method was immunoSEQ multiplex PCR. There are around 310,000 clones in the sample; more than 75% occur only once, and 3% to 4% lies in the top ten. Germline V CDR1 and CDR2: LGHNA, YSLEER. With 1 base removed from V and 2 bases from J, the gap between germline ends came to 11 bases. This CDR3 contains 15 residues. This specimen comes from a study of blood T cell repertoires in COVID-19. The chain couples TRBV4-3 to TRBJ1-1, with no clear D. The specimen was peripheral blood. This receptor was taken from a woman aged 45-65 years with active or convalescent COVID-19. The CDR3 loop reads CASSQVTVDNTEAFF. DNA for the CDR3: TGCGCCAGCAGCCAAGTTACAGTTGATAACACTGAAGCTTTCTTT.